This T cell receptor (beta chain) was profiled in a study of T cell clones after liver transplantation. Turning to the study itself: Three of eight recipients were HCV-positive; others had non-autoimmune, non-viral indications. Patients counted as tolerant after at least one year off all immunosuppression, enzymes not exceeding twice normal.

Study-level points and caveats: Circulating graft-donor-reactive CD4 TCRbeta sequences fell significantly post-transplant in most of the 8 subjects.

The data were produced by immunoSEQ multiplex PCR, yet TCRdb's version contains in-frame clones alone and is incomplete. The data hold around 110,000 clones, with less than 95% observed a single time. As concerns this clone: Its antigen is currently unknown.

V was cut by 3 bases and J by 8 bases, with 11 bases left in between. In germline, CDR1 is SGHRS, CDR2 YFSETQ. The CDR3 is 12 residues long. The starting material was CD4+ T cells from blood, obtained 12 months after liver transplant. V is TRBV5-1 and J is TRBJ1-2; D possibly corresponds to TRBD1 (6 bases). The TCR comes from a human patient who received a liver transplant. Certain T cells may be donor cells from the graft. The CDR3 DNA reads TGCGCCAGCAGCTGGACCGACAGGGGCTACACCTTC. Translating it yields CASSWTDRGYTF. The complete variable domain, with remaining parts taken from reference TRBV5-1 and TRBJ1-2, reads KAGVTQTPRYLIKTRGQQVTLSCSPISGHRSVSWYQQTPGQGLQFLFEYFSETQRNKGNFPGRFSGRQFSNSRSEMNVSTLELGDSALYLCASSWTDRGYTFGSGTRLTVV.